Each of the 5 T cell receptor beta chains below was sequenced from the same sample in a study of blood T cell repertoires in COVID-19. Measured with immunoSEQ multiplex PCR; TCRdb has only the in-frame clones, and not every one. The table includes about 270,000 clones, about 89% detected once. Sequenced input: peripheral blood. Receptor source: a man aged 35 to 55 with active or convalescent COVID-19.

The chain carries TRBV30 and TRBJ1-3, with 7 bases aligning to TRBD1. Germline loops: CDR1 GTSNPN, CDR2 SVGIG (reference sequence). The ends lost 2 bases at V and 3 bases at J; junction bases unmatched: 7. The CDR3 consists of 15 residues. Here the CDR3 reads CAWSWRDSHGNTIYF. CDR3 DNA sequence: TGTGCCTGGAGTTGGAGGGACAGCCATGGAAACACCATATATTTT.

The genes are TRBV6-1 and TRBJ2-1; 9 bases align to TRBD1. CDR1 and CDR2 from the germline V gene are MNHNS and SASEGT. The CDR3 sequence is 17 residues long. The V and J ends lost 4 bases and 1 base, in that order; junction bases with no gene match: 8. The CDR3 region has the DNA TGTGCCAGCAGTGCGGACCGGGACAGGGCGTCCTACAATGAGCAGTTCTTC. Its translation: CASSADRDRASYNEQFF.

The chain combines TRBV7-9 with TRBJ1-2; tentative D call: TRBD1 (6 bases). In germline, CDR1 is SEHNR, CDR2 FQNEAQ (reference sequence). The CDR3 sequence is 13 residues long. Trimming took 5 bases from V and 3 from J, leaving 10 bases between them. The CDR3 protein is CASSRQDYYGYTF. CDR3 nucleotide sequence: TGTGCCAGCAGCCGACAGGATTACTATGGCTACACCTTC.

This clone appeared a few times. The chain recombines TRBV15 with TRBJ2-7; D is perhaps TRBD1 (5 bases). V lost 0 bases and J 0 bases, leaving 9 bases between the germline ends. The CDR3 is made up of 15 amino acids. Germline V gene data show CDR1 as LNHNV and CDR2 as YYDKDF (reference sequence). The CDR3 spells CATSREDTLSYEQYF. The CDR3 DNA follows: TGTGCCACCAGCAGAGAGGACACCCTCTCCTACGAGCAGTACTTC.

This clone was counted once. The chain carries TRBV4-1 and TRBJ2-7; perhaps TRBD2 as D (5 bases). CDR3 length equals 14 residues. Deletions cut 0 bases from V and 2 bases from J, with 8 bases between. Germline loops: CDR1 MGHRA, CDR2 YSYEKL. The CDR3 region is CASSQDPGTYEQYF. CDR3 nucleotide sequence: TGCGCCAGCAGCCAAGATCCGGGAACCTACGAGCAGTACTTC.